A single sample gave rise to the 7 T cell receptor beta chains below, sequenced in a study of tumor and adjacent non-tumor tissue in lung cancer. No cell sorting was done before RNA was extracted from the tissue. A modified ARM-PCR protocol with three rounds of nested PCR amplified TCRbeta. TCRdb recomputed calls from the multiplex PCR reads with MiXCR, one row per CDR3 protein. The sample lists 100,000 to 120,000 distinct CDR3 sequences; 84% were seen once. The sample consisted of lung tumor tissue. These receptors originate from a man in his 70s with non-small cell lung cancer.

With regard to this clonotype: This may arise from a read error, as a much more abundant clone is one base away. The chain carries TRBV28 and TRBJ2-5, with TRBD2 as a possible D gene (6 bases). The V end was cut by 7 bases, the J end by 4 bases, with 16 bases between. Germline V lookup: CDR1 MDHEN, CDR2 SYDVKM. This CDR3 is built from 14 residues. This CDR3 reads CASNTLGGAETQYF. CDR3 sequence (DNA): TGTGCCAGCAATACTCTGGGAGGCGCAGAGACCCAGTACTTC.

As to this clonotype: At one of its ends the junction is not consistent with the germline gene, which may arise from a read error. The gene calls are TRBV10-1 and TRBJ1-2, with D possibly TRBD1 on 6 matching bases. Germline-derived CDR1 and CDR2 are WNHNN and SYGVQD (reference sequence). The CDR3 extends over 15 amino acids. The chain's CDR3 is CASGESTGQPYGYTF. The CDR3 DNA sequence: TGCGCCAGCGGTGAGTCGACAGGCCAACCATATGGTTACACCTTC.

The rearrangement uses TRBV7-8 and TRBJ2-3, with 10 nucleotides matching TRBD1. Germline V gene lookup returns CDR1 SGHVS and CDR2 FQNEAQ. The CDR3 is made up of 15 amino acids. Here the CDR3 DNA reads TGTACCAACAGCCTCGGGACAGGGGTTACAGATACGCAGTATTTT. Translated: CTNSLGTGVTDTQYF.

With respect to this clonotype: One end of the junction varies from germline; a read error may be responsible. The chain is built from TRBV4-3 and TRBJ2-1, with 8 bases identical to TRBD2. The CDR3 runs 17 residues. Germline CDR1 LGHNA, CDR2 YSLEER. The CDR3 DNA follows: TGCGCCAGCAATCAAAACCCAGCGGGAGCTGAATACAATGAGCAATTCTTC. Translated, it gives CASNQNPAGAEYNEQFF.

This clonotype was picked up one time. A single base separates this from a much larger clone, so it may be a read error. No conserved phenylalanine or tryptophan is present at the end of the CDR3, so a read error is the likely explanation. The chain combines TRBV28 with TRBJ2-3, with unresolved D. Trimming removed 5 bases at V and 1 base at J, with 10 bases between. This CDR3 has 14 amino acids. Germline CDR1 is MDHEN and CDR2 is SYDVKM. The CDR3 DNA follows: TGTGCCAGCAGTCCACCCGTCGGCACAGATACGCAGTATTTG. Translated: CASSPPVGTDTQYL.

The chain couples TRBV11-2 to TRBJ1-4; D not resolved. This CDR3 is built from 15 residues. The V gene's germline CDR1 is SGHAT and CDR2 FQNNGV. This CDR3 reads CPTSRSGISNEKLFF. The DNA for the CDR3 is TGTCCCACCAGCAGAAGTGGGATAAGTAATGAAAAACTGTTTTTT. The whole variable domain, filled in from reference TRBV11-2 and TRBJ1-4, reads EAGVAQSPRYKIIEKRQSVAFWCNPISGHATLYWYQQILGQGPKLLIQFQNNGVVDDSQLPKDRFSAERLKGVDSTLKIQPAKLEDSAVYLCPTSRSGISNEKLFFGSGTQLSVL.

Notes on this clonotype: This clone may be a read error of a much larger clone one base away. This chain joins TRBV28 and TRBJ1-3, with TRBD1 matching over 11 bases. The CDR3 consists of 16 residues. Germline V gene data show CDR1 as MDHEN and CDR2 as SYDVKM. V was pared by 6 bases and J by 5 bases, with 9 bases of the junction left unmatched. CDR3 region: CASRSGQGGFRNTIYF. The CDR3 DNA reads TGTGCCAGCAGATCGGGACAGGGGGGTTTTCGAAACACCATATATTTT.